Sequencing of this TCR beta chain was carried out in a study of shared clonotypes between healthy human individuals. Regarding the study as a whole: Naive subsets typically showed greater estimated richness than memory subsets.

Germline loops: CDR1 MGHRA, CDR2 YSYEKL. V lost 1 base, J lost 7 bases, and 3 bases stayed unmatched. CDR3 length equals 14 residues. With respect to this clone: Its antigen is unidentified.

Using immunoSEQ multiplex PCR, the repertoire was profiled, and TCRdb retains in-frame clones only, with some absent. This sample carries roughly 1,800,000 clones, roughly 94% of them seen once, and the ten largest clones take under 1.5%. Naive CD8 cells comprised CD45RO-negative, CCR7-positively selected cells, excluding terminally differentiated effector memory CD45RA+ cells. This TCR derives from a young man in good health. Sequencing input: naive CD8+ T cells sorted from blood. The chain employs TRBV4-1 and TRBJ2-1, with 8 bases identical to TRBD1. DNA for the CDR3: TGCGCCAGCAGCCAAGGACAGGGGATTAATGAGCAGTTCTTC. Residues: CASSQGQGINEQFF.